These 28 T cell receptor beta chains came from one sample sequenced in a study of blood T cells in healthy people across ages. Next came a second PCR, run for about 7 to 12 cycles, which used a sample-barcoded 5' primer along with a J-beta primer mix. TCRdb re-derived calls from the 5' RACE reads in MiXCR, one entry per CDR3 protein. Among hundreds of thousands of distinct CDR3 sequences, more than 45% were seen once, and the ten largest hold under 60%. Sequenced input: blood. The receptors come from a man aged 60 to 75 in good health.

As concerns this clonotype: This may be a read error: a much more frequent sequence differs by one nucleotide. Because it lacks the conserved phenylalanine or tryptophan at the end, this CDR3 is likely a read error. The chain joins TRBV5-6 to TRBJ2-7, with D unclear. This CDR3 has 13 residues. Per germline, CDR1 SGHDT and CDR2 YYEEEE. The ends were cut back, 4 bases at V and 2 bases at J, with 10 bases in the middle. The DNA for the CDR3 is TGTGCCAGCAGCCCCTCCCGGGCCTACGAGCAGTACTCC. This sequence encodes CASSPSRAYEQYS.

This chain uses TRBV18 with TRBJ2-3; D might be TRBD2 (6 bases). The CDR3 runs 16 residues. Per germline, CDR1 KGHSH and CDR2 LQKENI. Trimming cost V 2 bases and J 0 bases, with 12 bases left between them. The DNA of the CDR3 is TGTGCCAGCTCACCAACCCCCGCGGGAAGCACAGATACGCAGTATTTT. Translation gives CASSPTPAGSTDTQYF.

In its sample, this clonotype was seen a few times. This rearrangement joins TRBV9 to TRBJ2-5; 9 bases are a match to TRBD1. CDR1 is SGDLS and CDR2 is YYNGEE in the germline V gene. This CDR3 spans 16 amino acids. V dropped 3 bases and J dropped 4; count of bases not matched to a gene: 10. CDR3 amino acids: CASSETGGGQRETQYF. The CDR3 DNA sequence: TGTGCCAGCAGCGAGACAGGGGGGGGCCAGAGAGAGACCCAGTACTTC.

This clonotype was recorded a few times. The chain uses TRBV29-1 and TRBJ2-5; no clear D gene. Trimming took 4 bases from V and 5 from J, leaving 11 bases between them. The CDR3 consists of 12 residues. Germline loops: CDR1 SQVTM, CDR2 ANQGSEA. The CDR3 loop reads CSVVEVGETQYF. The CDR3 DNA sequence: TGCAGCGTTGTTGAGGTGGGGGAGACCCAGTACTTC. The entire variable domain, with the rest obtained from reference TRBV29-1 and TRBJ2-5, is as follows: SAVISQKPSRDICQRGTSLTIQCQVDSQVTMMFWYRQQPGQSLTLIATANQGSEATYESGFVIDKFPISRPNLTFSTLTVSNMSPEDSSIYLCSVVEVGETQYFGPGTRLLVL.

The V gene is TRBV12-3 or TRBV12-4, the J gene TRBJ2-4, with D possibly matching TRBD2 (7 bases). Matching the DNA end better, TRBJ2-5 makes the J call doubtful. The CDR3 extends over 15 amino acids. CDR3 bases: TGTGCCAGCAGTTGGGGGGGCAGGGGCGGAGAGACCCAGTACTTC. Translation: CASSWGGRGGETQYF.

This clonotype came up a few times. This chain uses TRBV2 with TRBJ2-2; possible D gene TRBD1, 5 bases. V was clipped by 5 bases and J by 5 bases, with 9 bases between them. The CDR3 spans 13 residues. In germline, CDR1 is SNHLY, CDR2 FYNNEI. CDR3 protein: CASSPQGTGELFF. The CDR3 nucleotides read TGTGCCAGCAGTCCCCAGGGAACCGGGGAGCTGTTTTTT.

This clonotype was seen once. V is TRBV5-1 and J is TRBJ2-3, with TRBD2 matching over 10 bases. CDR3 length: 14 residues. Trimming cost V 0 bases and J 7 bases; bases outside gene matches: 2. Germline CDR1 is SGHRS and CDR2 is YFSETQ. The CDR3 bases are TGCGCCAGCAGCTTGGAACTAGCGGGGCATACGCAGTATTTT. Encoded protein: CASSLELAGHTQYF.

The table lists this clonotype with a count of one. The chain recombines TRBV6-2 or TRBV6-3 with TRBJ1-2; tentatively, D is TRBD1 (5 bases). Trimming left V 4 bases short and J 3 bases short, with 18 bases between. The V gene's germline CDR1 is MNHEY and CDR2 SVGEGT. CDR3 length: 16 residues. The CDR3 loop is CASSWAPGQADYGYTF. The CDR3 bases are TGTGCCAGCAGTTGGGCCCCGGGGCAAGCAGACTATGGCTACACCTTC.

The chain is built from TRBV12-3 or TRBV12-4 and TRBJ2-2; D call uncertain. The CDR3 covers 13 residues. V was pared by 4 bases and J by 3 bases, with 6 bases between. The CDR3 loop is CASSSQHTGELFF. The CDR3 bases are TGTGCCAGCAGTTCTCAACACACCGGGGAGCTGTTTTTT.

The sample holds a few counts of this clonotype. V is TRBV7-3 and J is TRBJ2-1; D remains unclear. The CDR3 spans 15 residues. Per the germline V gene, CDR1 is SGHTA and CDR2 is FQGTGA. The germline V and J ends were trimmed by 5 bases and 3 bases, with 14 bases remaining between them. The CDR3 sequence is CASSPNPTLYNEQFF. CDR3 DNA: TGTGCCAGCAGCCCAAACCCGACTCTCTACAATGAGCAGTTCTTC.

The rearrangement joins TRBV29-1 to TRBJ2-7; D is tentatively TRBD1 or TRBD2 (5 bases each). Germline V gives CDR1 SQVTM, CDR2 ANQGSEA. Trimming stripped 4 bases from V and 2 bases from J, with 9 bases between. The CDR3 has 12 residues. CDR3 loop: CSVGGSPYEQYF. The CDR3 nucleotides read TGCAGCGTTGGGGGGTCCCCCTACGAGCAGTACTTC.

This chain links TRBV11-3 with TRBJ2-3; TRBD1 is a possible D gene (6 bases). CDR1 is SGHNT, CDR2 YENEEA, per germline. The V gene lost 1 base and the J gene lost 1 base, with 12 bases spanning the gap. This CDR3 contains 16 residues. The CDR3 protein is CASSLGPAGGTDTQYF. CDR3 coding DNA: TGTGCCAGCAGCTTAGGCCCGGCAGGGGGCACAGATACGCAGTATTTT.

This chain uses TRBV27 with TRBJ2-6; D is undetermined. This CDR3 region has 19 residues. V shed 7 bases and J shed 0 bases, with 22 bases lying between them. Germline V gives CDR1 MNHEY, CDR2 SMNVEV (reference sequence). CDR3 sequence (DNA): TGTGCCAGCAAGCGAAGCCTAGTTTCCCGCAGCTCTGGGGCCAACGTCCTGACTTTC. Amino acid sequence: CASKRSLVSRSSGANVLTF.

This clonotype was detected only a few times. This sequence joins TRBV20-1 and TRBJ2-5; D gene ambiguous. The J call is in doubt because the DNA end fits TRBJ2-7 better. Germline V gene sequence: CDR1 DFQATT, CDR2 SNEGSKA (reference sequence). The CDR3 runs to 13 residues. The CDR3 spells CSARGRPHYEQYF. The CDR3 DNA follows: TGCAGTGCTAGAGGACGACCCCACTACGAGCAGTACTTC.

The chain has TRBV12-5 and TRBJ2-2; TRBD1 aligns across 7 bases. V trimming: 6 bases; J trimming: 1 base; junction bases outside the gene matches: 2. CDR1 is LGHNT and CDR2 is FRNRAP in the germline V gene. This CDR3 contains 14 residues. DNA for the CDR3: TGTGCTAGTGGCCGGACAGGGAACACCGGGGAGCTGTTTTTT. It specifies CASGRTGNTGELFF.

The V gene is TRBV20-1, the J gene TRBJ2-1; 9 bases align to TRBD2. The germline V gene has CDR1 DFQATT and CDR2 SNEGSKA (reference sequence). The CDR3 runs 15 residues. Losses at the gene ends were 6 bases for V and 3 bases for J; bases not matched to a gene: 9. DNA for the CDR3: TGCAGTGCCAAGCCCCGGACTAGCGACTACAATGAGCAGTTCTTC. Translated: CSAKPRTSDYNEQFF.

This clonotype has just one count. The V call is TRBV28, the J call TRBJ2-7, with a tentative D call TRBD2 (6 bases). The germline gives CDR1 MDHEN, CDR2 SYDVKM. The V end was cut by 2 bases, the J end by 4 bases, with 15 bases between. CDR3 length equals 15 residues. CDR3 sequence reads: CASSLLVTSGYEQYF. The CDR3 DNA reads as TGTGCCAGCAGTTTACTCGTGACTAGTGGTTACGAGCAGTACTTC.

The sample holds a few counts of this clonotype. V and J are TRBV9 and TRBJ2-3; 8 bases map to TRBD2. The length of the CDR3 is 16 residues. CDR1 is SGDLS and CDR2 is YYNGEE in the germline V gene. Losses at the gene ends were 0 bases for V and 0 bases for J; bases not matched to a gene: 3. The DNA of the CDR3 is TGTGCCAGCAGCGTAGGGGTAGCGGGGAGCACAGATACGCAGTATTTT. Translated: CASSVGVAGSTDTQYF.

J is TRBJ2-1 and V is TRBV5-1; TRBD2 matches at 10 bases. This CDR3 spans 14 amino acids. Germline trimming cut 3 bases from V and 6 bases from J; bases unmatched to any gene: 3. The germline V gene encodes CDR1 SGHRS and CDR2 YFSETQ. DNA of the CDR3: TGCGCCAGCAGCTGGGGGACTAGCGTCAATGAGCAGTTCTTC. Protein product: CASSWGTSVNEQFF.

This clonotype has more than one count but fewer than ten. V gene TRBV30 combines with J gene TRBJ2-7; D remains ambiguous. The CDR3 is made up of 12 amino acids. Trimming stripped 3 bases from V and 1 base from J, with 7 bases between. The germline V gene has CDR1 GTSNPN and CDR2 SVGIG (reference sequence). The DNA of the CDR3 is TGTGCCTGGAGGGGCCGATCCTACGAGCAGTACTTC. Its translation is CAWRGRSYEQYF.

This clonotype turned up a few times. This chain connects TRBV14 to TRBJ1-2, with 7 bases lining up with TRBD1. The CDR3 spans 15 residues. The trim removed 3 bases at V and 4 bases at J, leaving 8 bases unmatched. The germline V gene has CDR1 SGHDN and CDR2 FVKESK. The CDR3 bases are TGTGCCAGCAGCCACCTATCCGGGACAGCCTATGGCTACACCTTC. Its translation: CASSHLSGTAYGYTF.

The rearrangement joins TRBV9 to TRBJ2-4; 9 nucleotides agree with TRBD2. The last part of the DNA fits TRBJ2-7 better; the J call may be wrong. Germline CDR1 SGDLS, CDR2 YYNGEE. CDR3 size: 15 residues. The CDR3 loop reads CASSVTSSGAYEQYF. The CDR3 bases are TGTGCCAGCAGCGTAACTTCTAGCGGGGCCTACGAGCAGTACTTC.

The sample holds a few counts of this clonotype. The chain links TRBV7-2 to TRBJ2-4; no firm D call. The germline V and J ends were trimmed by 3 bases and 8 bases, with 5 bases remaining between them. The CDR3 runs to 11 residues. From germline, CDR1 is SGHTA and CDR2 FQGNSA. CDR3 in DNA: TGTGCCAGCAGCTTTGGGGACATTCAGTACTTC. This gives the protein CASSFGDIQYF.

The chain recombines TRBV3-1 with TRBJ2-5, with D perhaps TRBD1 or TRBD2 (5 bases each). CDR3 size: 15 residues. Germline V gene sequence: CDR1 LGHDT, CDR2 YNNKEL (reference sequence). V gave up 0 bases and J gave up 1 base, with 9 bases separating them. The CDR3 spells CASSQDWGSQETQYF. For the CDR3, the DNA is TGTGCCAGCAGCCAAGATTGGGGGTCCCAAGAGACCCAGTACTTC.

To note about this clonotype: This may arise from a read error, as a much more abundant clone is one base away. The genes are TRBV5-1 and TRBJ2-1, with 12 positions matching TRBD2. The V gene end was trimmed by 0 bases and the J gene end by 5 bases; junction bases not matched to a gene: 9. There are 18 residues in the CDR3. The V gene's germline CDR1 is SGHRS and CDR2 YFSETQ. For the CDR3, the DNA is TGCGCCAGCAGCTTGGCGGGACTAGCGGGCTCCGGCGACAATGAGCAGTTCTTC. Translating gives CASSLAGLAGSGDNEQFF.

The genes are TRBV7-3 and TRBJ2-7, with 8 bases lining up with TRBD2. Trimming took 5 bases from V and 3 from J; bases not matched to a gene: 9. This CDR3 spans 15 amino acids. Germline CDR1 reads SGHTA; CDR2 reads FQGTGA. CDR3 amino acids: CASSPNPGTSYEQYF. The DNA of the CDR3 is TGTGCCAGCAGCCCAAATCCCGGGACTAGCTACGAGCAGTACTTC.

The CDR3 DNA sequence: TGTGCCAGCAGCTTAGTCTCTTTTGAGCAGTTCTTC. Translated, it gives CASSLVSFEQFF. The gene calls are TRBV7-9 and TRBJ2-1; D unresolved. V was trimmed by 1 base and J by 9 bases, leaving 7 bases between them. This CDR3 spans 12 amino acids. From germline, CDR1 is SEHNR and CDR2 FQNEAQ (reference sequence).

V is TRBV12-3 or TRBV12-4 and J is TRBJ2-1; D is unresolved. V was trimmed by 5 bases and J by 9 bases, leaving 11 bases between them. The CDR3 totals 12 residues. The CDR3 is CASSMTTSEQFF. CDR3 nucleotides: TGTGCCAGCAGTATGACCACCTCTGAGCAGTTCTTC.